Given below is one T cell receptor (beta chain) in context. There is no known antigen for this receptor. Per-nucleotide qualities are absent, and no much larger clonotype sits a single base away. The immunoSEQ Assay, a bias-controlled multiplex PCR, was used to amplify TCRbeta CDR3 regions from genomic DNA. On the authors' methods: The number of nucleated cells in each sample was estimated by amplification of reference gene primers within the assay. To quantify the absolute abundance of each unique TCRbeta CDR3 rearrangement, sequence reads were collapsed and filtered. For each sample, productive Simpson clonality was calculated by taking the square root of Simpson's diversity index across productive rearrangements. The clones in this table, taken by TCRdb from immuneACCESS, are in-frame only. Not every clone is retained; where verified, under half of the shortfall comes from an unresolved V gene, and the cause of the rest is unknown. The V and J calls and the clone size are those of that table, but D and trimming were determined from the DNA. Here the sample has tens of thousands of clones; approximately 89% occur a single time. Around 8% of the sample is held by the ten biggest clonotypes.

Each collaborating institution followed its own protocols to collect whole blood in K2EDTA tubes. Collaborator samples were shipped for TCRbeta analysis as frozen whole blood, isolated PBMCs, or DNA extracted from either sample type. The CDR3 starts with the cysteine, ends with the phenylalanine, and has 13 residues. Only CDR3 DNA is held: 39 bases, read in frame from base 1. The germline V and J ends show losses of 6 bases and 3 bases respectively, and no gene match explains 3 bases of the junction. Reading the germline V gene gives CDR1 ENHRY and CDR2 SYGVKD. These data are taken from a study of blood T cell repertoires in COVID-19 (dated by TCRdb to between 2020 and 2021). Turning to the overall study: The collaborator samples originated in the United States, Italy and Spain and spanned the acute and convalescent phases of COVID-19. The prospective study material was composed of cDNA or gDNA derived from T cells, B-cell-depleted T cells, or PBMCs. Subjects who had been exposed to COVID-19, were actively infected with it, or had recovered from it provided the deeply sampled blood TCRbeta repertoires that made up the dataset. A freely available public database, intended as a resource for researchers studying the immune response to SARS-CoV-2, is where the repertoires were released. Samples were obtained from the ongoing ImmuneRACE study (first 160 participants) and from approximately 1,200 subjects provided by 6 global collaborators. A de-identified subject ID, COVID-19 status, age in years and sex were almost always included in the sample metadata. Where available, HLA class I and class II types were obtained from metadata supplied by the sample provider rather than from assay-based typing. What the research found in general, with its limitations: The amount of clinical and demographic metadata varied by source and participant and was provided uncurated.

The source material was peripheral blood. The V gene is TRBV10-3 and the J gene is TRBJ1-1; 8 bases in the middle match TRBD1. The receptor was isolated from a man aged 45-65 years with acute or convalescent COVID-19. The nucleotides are TGTGCCATCAGACAGGGGGAAGACACTGAAGCTTTCTTT. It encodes CAIRQGEDTEAFF.